This T cell receptor (beta chain) was recovered during a study of technical replicates of blood from a handful of donors (dated by TCRdb to 2015 to 2018). The library was generated by the immunoSEQ multiplex PCR assay. Here the immuneACCESS table is served through TCRdb, limited to in-frame sequences with V and J called. Missing clones are a known gap in these copies; in checked studies unresolved V genes cover under half, and the rest lacks a known reason. The sample records tens of thousands of clones, approximately 94% of which are singletons. The ten largest make up about 0.26% of the sample. The trim is 5 bases for V and 3 bases for J, with a gap of 10 bases between the germline ends. Taken from cysteine to phenylalanine, the CDR3 has 13 residues. Solely the CDR3 DNA is kept, with 39 bases framed from the first base. Based on the germline V gene (reference sequence), the CDR1 and CDR2 sequences are SEHNR and FQNEAQ.

A remark on this clone: Its antigen is still unknown. No qualities accompany the bases; no much larger clone lies one base away.

This clonotype was sampled from a human donor in good health. The chain was built from TRBV7-9 and TRBJ1-1; the D gene is perhaps TRBD1, on 5 matching bases. The specimen sequenced was T cells isolated from PBMCs. This receptor carries the CDR3 CASSPPGDTEAFF. The sequence in DNA is TGTGCCAGCAGCCCCCCGGGGGACACTGAAGCTTTCTTT.